Following are 10 T cell receptor beta chains from one sample sequenced in a study of blood T cell repertoires in COVID-19. The method was immunoSEQ multiplex PCR; TCRdb's version includes in-frame clones alone and lacks a portion of them. The sample lists about 80,000 clones, 65% to 85% occurring once. The sequenced sample consisted of peripheral blood. Source of these receptors: a man between 65 and 85 years old with active or convalescent COVID-19.

CDR3 loop: CASSRDRASGELFF. The DNA of the CDR3 is TGTGCCAGCAGCCGGGACAGGGCTAGCGGGGAGCTGTTTTTT. The chain links TRBV11-2 to TRBJ2-2, with 9 bases identical to TRBD1. V lost 5 bases and J lost 7; bases outside the gene matches: 5. The CDR3 totals 14 residues. Germline lookup yields CDR1 SGHAT and CDR2 FQNNGV. Looking up the rest from reference TRBV11-2 and TRBJ2-2 gives the full variable domain: EAGVAQSPRYKIIEKRQSVAFWCNPISGHATLYWYQQILGQGPKLLIQFQNNGVVDDSQLPKDRFSAERLKGVDSTLKIQPAKLEDSAVYLCASSRDRASGELFFGEGSRLTVL.

This rearrangement joins TRBV5-1 to TRBJ2-6; TRBD1 might be the D (6 bases). The CDR3 totals 16 residues. Trimming shortened V by 4 bases and J by 4 bases, and 15 bases separated the two germline ends. Germline V gene lookup returns CDR1 SGHRS and CDR2 YFSETQ. CDR3 nucleotides: TGCGCCAGCAGCGTGGACAGACCCCTGGGGGCCAACGTCCTGACTTTC. This gives the protein CASSVDRPLGANVLTF.

This chain links TRBV18 with TRBJ1-6; D is perhaps TRBD1 (5 bases). CDR1 and CDR2 (germline): KGHSH, LQKENI. The CDR3 sequence is 15 residues long. V was clipped by 3 bases and J by 7 bases, with 13 bases between them. The CDR3 sequence: CASSPETGENSPLHF. In DNA form, the CDR3 reads TGTGCCAGCTCACCTGAGACGGGGGAAAATTCACCCCTCCACTTT. The full variable domain, with the rest looked up from reference TRBV18 and TRBJ1-6, is NAGVMQNPRHLVRRRGQEARLRCSPMKGHSHVYWYRQLPEEGLKFMVYLQKENIIDESGMPKERFSAEFPKEGPSILRIQQVVRGDSAAYFCASSPETGENSPLHFGNGTRLTVT.

A single count supports this clone. The V gene is TRBV6-5, the J gene TRBJ2-5, with 11 bases lining up with TRBD2. The ends lost 5 bases at V and 4 bases at J; junction bases unmatched: 6. CDR3 length: 15 residues. Germline CDR1 is MNHEY and CDR2 is SVGAGI. The CDR3 loop reads CASSLSGGAGETQYF. CDR3 DNA sequence: TGTGCCAGCAGTCTTAGCGGGGGGGCCGGAGAGACCCAGTACTTC.

The chain employs TRBV11-2 and TRBJ2-2; D is unclear. V shed 5 bases and J shed 3 bases, with 7 bases lying between them. The CDR3 is made up of 13 amino acids. Germline V lookup: CDR1 SGHAT, CDR2 FQNNGV. The CDR3 DNA is TGTGCCAGCAGCATACATTACACCGGGGAGCTGTTTTTT. It is translated as CASSIHYTGELFF.

The chain combines TRBV4-1 with TRBJ2-2; no reliable D call. V lost 5 bases and J 0 bases, leaving 19 bases between the germline ends. CDR3 length: 18 amino acids. The germline gives CDR1 MGHRA, CDR2 YSYEKL. CDR3 bases: TGCGCCAGCAGCTCCCGATACGGTATCCCTTCGAACACCGGGGAGCTGTTTTTT. As protein: CASSSRYGIPSNTGELFF.

The chain is built from TRBV7-8 and TRBJ2-5; TRBD2 matches 12 bases. There are 17 residues in the CDR3. Germline lookup yields CDR1 SGHVS and CDR2 FQNEAQ. V shed 5 bases, J shed 0 bases, and the junction held 7 bases outside the gene matches. Here the CDR3 DNA reads TGTGCCAGCAGCCAACGACTAGCGGGGGACCACCAAGAGACCCAGTACTTC. It yields the protein CASSQRLAGDHQETQYF.

The chain couples TRBV6-5 to TRBJ2-1; 9 positions match TRBD1. Germline CDR1 MNHEY, CDR2 SVGAGI. The CDR3 length is 15 residues. Unmatched junction bases numbered 5, after V lost 7 bases and J lost 1 base. The CDR3 loop reads CASNLDRGSYNEQFF. CDR3 sequence (DNA): TGTGCCAGCAACTTAGACAGGGGGTCCTACAATGAGCAGTTCTTC.

The chain links TRBV9 to TRBJ2-5; 11 positions agree with TRBD1. Germline trimming cut 4 bases from V and 4 bases from J; bases unmatched to any gene: 6. The CDR3 has 15 residues. CDR1 is SGDLS and CDR2 is YYNGEE in the germline V gene. This CDR3 reads CASSPNGQGAETQYF. The CDR3 region has the DNA TGTGCCAGCAGCCCTAACGGACAGGGGGCAGAGACCCAGTACTTC.

This chain joins TRBV7-2 and TRBJ2-5, with TRBD2 matching over 11 bases. The CDR3 has 15 amino acids. The germline V gene has CDR1 SGHTA and CDR2 FQGNSA. The V gene end was trimmed by 0 bases and the J gene end by 5 bases; junction bases not matched to a gene: 2. CDR3 sequence reads: CASSLARTSGETQYF. In DNA form, the CDR3 reads TGTGCCAGCAGCTTAGCTAGGACTAGCGGGGAGACCCAGTACTTC.